Sequencing of this T cell receptor (beta chain) was carried out in a study of cytomegalovirus exposure and HLA in healthy donors. This PCR relied on a set of 60 Vbeta primers and 13 Jbeta primers. Original processing methods: In a later analysis, the count reached some 83 million unique TCR beta chains, with roughly 11 million shared. TCRdb's table, derived via immunoSEQ multiplex PCR, lists solely in-frame clones and lacks some. That table supplies the V and J calls and clone size; D and trimming were determined from the DNA. Among under 150,000 clones listed, roughly 88% were seen once. General study results and limits: From TCR beta sequences, most subjects' HLA-A and HLA-B alleles were reportedly predicted accurately.

Notes on this clone: Its antigen is currently unknown. An end of the junction does not agree with germline; a read error may underlie this.

This receptor was taken from a man aged 50 to 60 in good health and CMV-seronegative. The sample taken for sequencing was PBMCs.

For the CDR3, the DNA is TGTGCTAGCAGCGTAACCGCCGGGACTAGCGGGGGGGCTTTTCGGAATGAGCAGTTCTTC. Its translation is CASSVTAGTSGGAFRNEQFF. J is TRBJ2-1 and V is TRBV7-7; 16 bases are a match to TRBD2. Germline CDR1 is SSHAT and CDR2 is FNYEAQ (reference sequence). CDR3 length: 20 amino acids.